The sequence of this TCR beta chain was determined in a study of response to subunit inactivated influenza vaccine (dated by TCRdb to 2016 to 2019). With respect to the entire study: Deep quantitative T cell receptor repertoire profiling was used in the study to track responses to a trivalent subunit inactivated influenza vaccine. Study-wide conclusions, independent of this receptor: It was suggested by the authors that each seasonal influenza vaccination may recruit only a limited number of new T cells.

This clonotype was picked up a small number of times. Its cognate antigen has yet to be identified. No base quality values were provided; no much bigger clone lies one nucleotide off. Libraries came from RT-PCR. The instrument given in TCRdb is Illumina HiSeq 2500. TCRdb itself trimmed the public reads at Q25 with fastp, ran MiXCR and retained productive beta chains. Rows are unified per CDR3 protein, each entry keeping the most common DNA and genes. The sample table contains 290,000 or so distinct CDR3 sequences; only one count was recorded for approximately 21% of them. The ten largest clones add up to 10% of the sample. Cut back by 4 bases and 5 bases, the V and J ends lie 18 bases apart. Spanning cysteine to phenylalanine, the CDR3 consists of 15 amino acids. Only CDR3 DNA remains: 45 bases, in frame from the first base.

This sample comprised PBMCs from blood, obtained roughly 20 months after vaccination. This sequence was found in a man in his fifties or sixties who received an inactivated influenza vaccine. Donor details come from another sample of the same person, matched by shared clones. Here the chain combines TRBV12-3 or TRBV12-4 and TRBJ2-7; the D gene is perhaps TRBD1, from 8 matching bases. The nucleotide sequence reads TGTGCCAGCAGTTCACAGGGGGGGAGAAAAAACGAGCAGTACTTC. Its protein is CASSSQGGRKNEQYF.